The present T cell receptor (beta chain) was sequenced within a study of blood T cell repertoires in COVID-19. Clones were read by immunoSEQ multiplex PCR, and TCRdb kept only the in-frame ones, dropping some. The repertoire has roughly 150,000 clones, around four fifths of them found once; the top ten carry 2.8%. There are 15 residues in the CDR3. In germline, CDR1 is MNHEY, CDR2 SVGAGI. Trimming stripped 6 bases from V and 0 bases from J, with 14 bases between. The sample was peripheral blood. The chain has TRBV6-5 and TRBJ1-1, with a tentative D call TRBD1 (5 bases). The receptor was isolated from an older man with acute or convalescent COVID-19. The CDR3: CASSSQESLNTEAFF. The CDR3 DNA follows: TGTGCCAGCAGCTCACAGGAGAGCTTGAACACTGAAGCTTTCTTT.